This TCR beta chain is drawn from a study of blood T cell repertoires in COVID-19. Study context: Samples of COVID-19 (acute and convalescent) were obtained from the United States, Italy and Spain.

CDR3 length: 14 amino acids. Germline V CDR1 and CDR2: MNHEY, SMNVEV (reference sequence). The J segment lost 5 bases and the V segment lost 5 bases, leaving 6 bases of the junction unmatched. The count of this clone is one. Some clones are missing from TCRdb's copy, which holds only in-frame ones; the method was immunoSEQ multiplex PCR. The sample contains about 200,000 clones, about 83% of which appear only once. The receptor's source is a man in his forties with acute COVID-19. The material sequenced was PBMCs or T cells enriched from blood (not recorded which). The chain links TRBV27 to TRBJ1-1; TRBD1 matches at 9 bases. CDR3 nucleotides: TGTGCCAGCAGTGCCCTGGACAGGGGAACTGAAGCTTTCTTT. It translates to CASSALDRGTEAFF.